Listed below are T cell receptor beta chains from one sample, sequenced in a study of beta chain features in type 1 diabetes. Only in-frame clones appear in the TCRdb table, and some are missing; sequencing was by immunoSEQ multiplex PCR. Of 240,000 or so clones in the sample, roughly 22% are singletons; the top ten hold approximately 0.029%. The source material was naive CD4+ T cells from blood. These receptors were taken from a woman between 40 and 50 years old with type 1 diabetes. Each CDR3 is given with its conserved first and last residue. The size field is filled for only some rows; it gives once, few, many or a size class.

j_gene | abundance | v_gene | CDR3aa
TRBJ1-5 | few | TRBV7-2 | CASSEQRDQPQHF
TRBJ2-1 | few | TRBV4-2 | CASSQASGSSYNEQFF
TRBJ1-2 | few | TRBV5-4 | CASSLMQGVYGYTF
TRBJ2-4 | NA | TRBV28 | CASSLRVYGQQQFKNIQYF
TRBJ2-7 | few | TRBV28 | CASSSPGRTSSYEQYF
TRBJ1-4 | few | TRBV7-9 | CASSLSGTTTNEKLFF
TRBJ2-1 | NA | TRBV28 | CATGRSVLNEQFF
TRBJ1-1 | few | TRBV19 | CATQSRGKGNTEAFF
TRBJ1-1 | NA | TRBV2 | CASRIQGLNTEAFF
TRBJ2-5 | NA | TRBV7-9 | CASSLRWASGNQETQYF
TRBJ1-2 | few | TRBV2 | CASSAVEGYTF
TRBJ2-2 | few | TRBV29-1 | CSVEGLNTGELFF
TRBJ2-2 | NA | TRBV28 | CASSSTSGVTNTGELFF
TRBJ1-1 | NA | TRBV5-1 | CASSPYQGQGHTEAFF
TRBJ1-1 | NA | TRBV29-1 | CSVGRQGAFPPTEAFF
TRBJ1-1 | few | TRBV5-1 | CASSLIRQGGMNTEAFF
TRBJ2-7 | NA | TRBV7-2 | CASSLVLASSYEQYF
TRBJ2-1 | NA | TRBV6-5 | CASSSDRVLGEQFF
TRBJ1-1 | NA | TRBV6-6 | CASSKDRMNTEAFF
TRBJ2-4 | NA | TRBV5-6 | CASSQEDLNIQYF
TRBJ2-7 | few | TRBV7-9 | CASSLIWEEEGIDPHEQYF
TRBJ2-1 | few | TRBV2 | CASSEAAAQANEQFF
TRBJ2-3 | NA | TRBV7-3 | CASSLVASTDTQYF
TRBJ2-1 | few | TRBV9 | CASSVAPSGLLSYNEQFF
TRBJ2-6 | NA | TRBV25-1 | CASSLATGGSGANVLTF
TRBJ1-5 | NA | TRBV7-2 | CASTPGLENQPQHF
TRBJ1-1 | few | TRBV7-9 | CASVLGLNTEAFF
TRBJ1-2 | NA | TRBV6-5 | CASSYSTGDYGYTF
TRBJ1-2 | NA | TRBV7-2 | CASSLAGSGYTF
TRBJ2-2 | NA | TRBV19 | CASSIGGLVGGELFF
TRBJ2-2 | NA | TRBV19 | CASTRSRNTGELFF
TRBJ1-1 | few | TRBV28 | CASSLAGVMNTEAFF
TRBJ1-5 | few | TRBV4-3 | CASSQDSGNQPQHF
TRBJ1-5 | NA | TRBV6-5 | CASSGGQSPQPQHF
TRBJ1-1 | NA | TRBV14 | CASSSGPNTEAFF
TRBJ2-1 | NA | TRBV4-1 | CASSQPWTSGRGNEQFF
TRBJ1-2 | NA | TRBV5-4 | CASSLRGLYGYTF
TRBJ2-1 | few | TRBV19 | CASTRAHMSSYNEQFF
TRBJ2-1 | few | TRBV10-3 | CAISDGTSSNEQFF
TRBJ1-2 | NA | TRBV6-5 | CASRAHRVMNYGYTF
TRBJ1-1 | NA | TRBV15 | CATSRGDRAGTEAFF
TRBJ1-5 | once | TRBV19 | CASVFGQGRQPQHF
TRBJ2-7 | NA | TRBV6-5 | CASSRTGVSYEQYF
TRBJ1-2 | NA | TRBV19 | CASSIRGHGYTF
TRBJ2-3 | few | TRBV25-1 | CASSEALAVQYF
TRBJ2-3 | few | TRBV15 | CATSRARQGGTDTQYF
TRBJ2-1 | NA | TRBV5-1 | CASSPLQGSEQFF
TRBJ1-1 | once | TRBV6-5 | CANSSTRNTEAFF
TRBJ1-5 | few | TRBV7-2 | CASSLAQGAGQPQHF
TRBJ2-2 | NA | TRBV5-6 | CASRTSTSGMAGELFF
TRBJ2-2 | NA | TRBV9 | CASSVGGLAKGTGELFF
TRBJ2-7 | NA | TRBV28 | CASGIRAYEQYF
TRBJ1-2 | NA | TRBV5-4 | CASSGTGGGYTF
TRBJ2-2 | NA | TRBV28 | CASTSSGGLYTGELFF